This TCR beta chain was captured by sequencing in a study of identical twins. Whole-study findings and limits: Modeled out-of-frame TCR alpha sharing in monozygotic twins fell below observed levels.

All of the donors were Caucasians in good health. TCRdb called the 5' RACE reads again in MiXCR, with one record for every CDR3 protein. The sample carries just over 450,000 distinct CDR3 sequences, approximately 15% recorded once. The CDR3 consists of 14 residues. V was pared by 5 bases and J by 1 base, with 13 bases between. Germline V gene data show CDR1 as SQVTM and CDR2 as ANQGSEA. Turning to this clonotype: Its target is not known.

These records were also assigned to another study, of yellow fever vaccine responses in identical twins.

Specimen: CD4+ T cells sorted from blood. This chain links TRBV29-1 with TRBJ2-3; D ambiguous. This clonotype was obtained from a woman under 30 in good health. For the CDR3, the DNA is TGCAGCGTTACAGAAGATGGCCGCACAGATACGCAGTATTTT. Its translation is CSVTEDGRTDTQYF.